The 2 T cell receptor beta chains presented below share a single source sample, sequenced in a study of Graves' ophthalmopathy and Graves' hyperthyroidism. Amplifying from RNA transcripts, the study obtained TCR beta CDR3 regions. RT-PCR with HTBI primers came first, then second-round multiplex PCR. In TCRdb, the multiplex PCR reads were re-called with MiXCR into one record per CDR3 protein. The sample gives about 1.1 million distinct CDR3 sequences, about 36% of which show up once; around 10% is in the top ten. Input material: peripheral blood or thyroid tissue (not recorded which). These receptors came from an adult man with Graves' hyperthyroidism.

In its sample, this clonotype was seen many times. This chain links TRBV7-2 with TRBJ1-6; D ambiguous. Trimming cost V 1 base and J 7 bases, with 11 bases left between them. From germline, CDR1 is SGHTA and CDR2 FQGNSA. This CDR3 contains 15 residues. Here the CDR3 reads CASSLGAVENSPLHF. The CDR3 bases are TGTGCCAGCAGCTTAGGGGCCGTGGAAAATTCACCCCTCCACTTT.

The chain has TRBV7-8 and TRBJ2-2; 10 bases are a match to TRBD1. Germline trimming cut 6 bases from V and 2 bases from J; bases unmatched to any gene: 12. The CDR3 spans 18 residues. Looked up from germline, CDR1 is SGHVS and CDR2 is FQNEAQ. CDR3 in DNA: TGTGCCAGCAGGTCTGGGACAGGGGACATTGGCAACACCGGGGAGCTGTTTTTT. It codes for CASRSGTGDIGNTGELFF.